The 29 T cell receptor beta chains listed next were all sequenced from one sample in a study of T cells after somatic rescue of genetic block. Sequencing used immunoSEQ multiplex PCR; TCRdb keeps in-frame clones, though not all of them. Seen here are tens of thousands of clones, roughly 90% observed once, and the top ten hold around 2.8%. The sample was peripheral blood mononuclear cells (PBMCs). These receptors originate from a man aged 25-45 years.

The CDR3 bases are TGTGCCAGCAGTTTAGTAGGACAGGGGGCTTACGAGCAGTACTTC. Translated: CASSLVGQGAYEQYF. This chain connects TRBV27 to TRBJ2-7, with 11 bases aligning to TRBD1. The CDR3 covers 15 residues. Unmatched junction bases numbered 4, after V lost 2 bases and J lost 4 bases. The germline V gene encodes CDR1 MNHEY and CDR2 SMNVEV (reference sequence).

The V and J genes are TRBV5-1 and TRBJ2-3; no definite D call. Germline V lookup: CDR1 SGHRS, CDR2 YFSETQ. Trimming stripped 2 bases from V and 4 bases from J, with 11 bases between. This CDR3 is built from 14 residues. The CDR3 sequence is CASSFGSASDTQYF. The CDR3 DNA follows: TGCGCCAGCAGCTTCGGGTCCGCCTCAGATACGCAGTATTTT.

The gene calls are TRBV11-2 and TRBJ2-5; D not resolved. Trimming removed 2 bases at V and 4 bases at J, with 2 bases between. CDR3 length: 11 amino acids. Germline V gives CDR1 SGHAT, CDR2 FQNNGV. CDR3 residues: CASSLRETQYF. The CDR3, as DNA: TGTGCCAGCAGCTTAAGAGAGACCCAGTACTTC. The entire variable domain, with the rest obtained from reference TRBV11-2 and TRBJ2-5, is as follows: EAGVAQSPRYKIIEKRQSVAFWCNPISGHATLYWYQQILGQGPKLLIQFQNNGVVDDSQLPKDRFSAERLKGVDSTLKIQPAKLEDSAVYLCASSLRETQYFGPGTRLLVL.

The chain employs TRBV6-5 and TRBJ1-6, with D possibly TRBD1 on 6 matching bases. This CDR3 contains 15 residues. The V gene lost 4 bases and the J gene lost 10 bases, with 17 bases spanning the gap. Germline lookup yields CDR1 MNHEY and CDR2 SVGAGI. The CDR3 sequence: CASSSIAGAGSPLHF. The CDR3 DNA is TGTGCCAGCAGTTCGATCGCAGGGGCAGGCTCACCCCTCCACTTT.

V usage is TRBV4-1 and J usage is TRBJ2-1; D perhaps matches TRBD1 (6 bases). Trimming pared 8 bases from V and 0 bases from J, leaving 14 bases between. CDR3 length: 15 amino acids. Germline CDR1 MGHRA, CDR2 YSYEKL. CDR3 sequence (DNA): TGCGCCAGCCAGGACAGCTTCTCCTCCTACAATGAGCAGTTCTTC. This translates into CASQDSFSSYNEQFF.

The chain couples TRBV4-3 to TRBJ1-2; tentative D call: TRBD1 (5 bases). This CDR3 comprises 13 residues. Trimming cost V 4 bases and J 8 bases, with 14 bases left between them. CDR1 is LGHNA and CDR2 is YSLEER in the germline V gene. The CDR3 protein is CASSPTVYWGYTF. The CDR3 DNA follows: TGCGCCAGCAGCCCGACAGTTTACTGGGGCTACACCTTC.

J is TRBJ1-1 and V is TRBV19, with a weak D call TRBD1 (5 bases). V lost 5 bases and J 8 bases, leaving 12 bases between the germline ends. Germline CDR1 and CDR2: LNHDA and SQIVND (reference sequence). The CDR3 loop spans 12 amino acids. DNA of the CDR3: TGTGCCAGTAGTGCTTTCGACAGAGAAGCTTTCTTT. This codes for CASSAFDREAFF.

The chain's CDR3 is CASSRLAGEPGDKQFF. In DNA, the CDR3 is TGCGCCAGCAGCCGCCTAGCGGGGGAACCGGGCGATAAGCAGTTCTTC. V is TRBV4-3 and J is TRBJ2-1; 10 nucleotides agree with TRBD2. The CDR3 is made up of 16 amino acids. Trimming cost V 4 bases and J 11 bases; bases outside gene matches: 14. Germline V gene lookup returns CDR1 LGHNA and CDR2 YSLEER.

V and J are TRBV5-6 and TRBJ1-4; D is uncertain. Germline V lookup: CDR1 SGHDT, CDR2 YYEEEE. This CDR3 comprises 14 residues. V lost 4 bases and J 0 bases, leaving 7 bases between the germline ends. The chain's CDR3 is CASSHYSTNEKLFF. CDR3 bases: TGTGCCAGCAGCCACTATTCAACTAATGAAAAACTGTTTTTT.

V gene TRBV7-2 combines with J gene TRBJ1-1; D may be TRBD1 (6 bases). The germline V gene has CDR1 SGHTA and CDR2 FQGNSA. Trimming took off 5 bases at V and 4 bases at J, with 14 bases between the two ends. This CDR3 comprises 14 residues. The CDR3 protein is CASSERLRGTEAFF. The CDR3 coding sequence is TGTGCCAGCAGCGAGCGGCTCAGGGGCACTGAAGCTTTCTTT.

Here the CDR3 DNA reads TGCGCCAGCAGTGAGTCCTCAGCGACGAACACTGAAGCTTTCTTT. This translates into CASSESSATNTEAFF. This chain connects TRBV10-1 to TRBJ1-1; D ambiguous. CDR1 and CDR2 (germline): WNHNN, SYGVQD (reference sequence). The CDR3 is 15 residues long. Trimming took off 0 bases at V and 1 base at J, with 9 bases between the two ends.

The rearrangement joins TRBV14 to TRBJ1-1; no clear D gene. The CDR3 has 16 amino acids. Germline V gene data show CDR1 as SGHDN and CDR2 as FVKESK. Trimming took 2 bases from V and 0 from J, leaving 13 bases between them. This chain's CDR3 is CASSQRGRDMNTEAFF. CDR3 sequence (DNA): TGTGCCAGCAGCCAAAGAGGTAGAGATATGAACACTGAAGCTTTCTTT. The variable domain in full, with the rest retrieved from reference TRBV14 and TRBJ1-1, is EAGVTQFPSHSVIEKGQTVTLRCDPISGHDNLYWYRRVMGKEIKFLLHFVKESKQDESGMPNNRFLAERTGGTYSTLKVQPAELEDSGVYFCASSQRGRDMNTEAFFGQGTRLTVV.

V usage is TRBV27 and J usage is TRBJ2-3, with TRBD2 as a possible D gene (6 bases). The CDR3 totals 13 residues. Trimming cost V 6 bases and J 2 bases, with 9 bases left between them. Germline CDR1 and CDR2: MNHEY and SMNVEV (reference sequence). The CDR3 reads CASRGGNTDTQYF. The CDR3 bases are TGTGCCAGCAGGGGAGGTAACACAGATACGCAGTATTTT.

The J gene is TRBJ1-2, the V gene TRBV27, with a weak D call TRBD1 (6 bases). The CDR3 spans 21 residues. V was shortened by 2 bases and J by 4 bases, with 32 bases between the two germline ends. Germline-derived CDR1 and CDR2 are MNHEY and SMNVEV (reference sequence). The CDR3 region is CASSLRGGPYPPFSPLYGYTF. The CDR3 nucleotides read TGTGCCAGCAGTTTAAGGGGGGGCCCGTACCCCCCATTTAGTCCTCTCTATGGCTACACCTTC.

CDR3 residues: CASSLVQGVTDTQYF. CDR3 nucleotide sequence: TGTGCCAGCAGTTTAGTCCAGGGGGTAACAGATACGCAGTATTTT. The chain recombines TRBV6-5 with TRBJ2-3; 7 bases agree with TRBD1. Germline V gives CDR1 MNHEY, CDR2 SVGAGI. The CDR3 consists of 15 residues. With V trimmed by 4 bases and J by 3 bases, 7 bases remained unmatched.

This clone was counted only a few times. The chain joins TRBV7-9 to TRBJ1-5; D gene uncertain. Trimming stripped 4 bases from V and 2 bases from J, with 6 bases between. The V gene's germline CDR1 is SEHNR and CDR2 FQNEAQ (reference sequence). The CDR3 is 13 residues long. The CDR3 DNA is TGTGCCAGCAGCTCGTGGGGCAATCAGCCCCAGCATTTT. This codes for CASSSWGNQPQHF.

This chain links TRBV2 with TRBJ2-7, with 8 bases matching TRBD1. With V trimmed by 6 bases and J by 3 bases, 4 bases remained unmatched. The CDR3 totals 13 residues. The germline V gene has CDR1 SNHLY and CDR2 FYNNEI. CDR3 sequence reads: CASSRGRGYEQYF. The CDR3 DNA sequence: TGTGCCAGCAGCAGGGGGCGGGGCTACGAGCAGTACTTC.

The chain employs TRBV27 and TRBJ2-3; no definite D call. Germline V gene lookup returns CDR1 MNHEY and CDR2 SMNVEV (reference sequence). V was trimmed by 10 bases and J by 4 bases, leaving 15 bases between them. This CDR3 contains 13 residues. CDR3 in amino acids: CATQRSEPDTQYF. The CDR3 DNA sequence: TGTGCCACTCAGAGGTCTGAACCAGATACGCAGTATTTT.

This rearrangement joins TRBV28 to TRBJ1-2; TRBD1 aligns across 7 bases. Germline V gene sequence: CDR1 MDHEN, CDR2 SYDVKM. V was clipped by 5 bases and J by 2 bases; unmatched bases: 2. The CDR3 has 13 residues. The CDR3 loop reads CASSQGQNYGYTF. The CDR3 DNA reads TGTGCCAGCAGTCAGGGACAGAACTATGGCTACACCTTC.

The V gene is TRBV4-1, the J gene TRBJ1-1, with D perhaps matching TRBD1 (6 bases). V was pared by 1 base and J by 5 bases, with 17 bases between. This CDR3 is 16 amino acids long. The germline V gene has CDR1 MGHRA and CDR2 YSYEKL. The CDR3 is CASSQGGGRKGTEAFF. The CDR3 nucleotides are TGCGCCAGCAGCCAAGGAGGGGGGAGGAAAGGAACTGAAGCTTTCTTT.

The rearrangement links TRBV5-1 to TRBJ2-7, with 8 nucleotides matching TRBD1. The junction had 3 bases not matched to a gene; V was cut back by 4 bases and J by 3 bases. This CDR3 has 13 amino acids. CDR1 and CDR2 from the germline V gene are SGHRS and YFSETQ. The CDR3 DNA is TGCGCCAGCAGCCACGGACAGGGCTACGAGCAGTACTTC. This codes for CASSHGQGYEQYF.

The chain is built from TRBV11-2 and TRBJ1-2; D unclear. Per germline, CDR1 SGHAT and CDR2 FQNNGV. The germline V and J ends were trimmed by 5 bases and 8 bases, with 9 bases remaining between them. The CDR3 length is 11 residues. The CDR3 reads CASSHTRGYTF. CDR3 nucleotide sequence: TGTGCCAGCAGCCACACTCGGGGCTACACCTTC.

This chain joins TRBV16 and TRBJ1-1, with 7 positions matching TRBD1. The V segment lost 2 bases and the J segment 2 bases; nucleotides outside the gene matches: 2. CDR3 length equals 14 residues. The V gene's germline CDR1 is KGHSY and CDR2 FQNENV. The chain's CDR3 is CASSQKGANTEAFF. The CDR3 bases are TGTGCCAGCAGCCAAAAGGGGGCAAACACTGAAGCTTTCTTT.

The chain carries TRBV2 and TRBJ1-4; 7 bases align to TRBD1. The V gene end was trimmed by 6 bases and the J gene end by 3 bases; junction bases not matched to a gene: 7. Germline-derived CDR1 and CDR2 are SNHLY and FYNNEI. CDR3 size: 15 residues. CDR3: CASRGGRLPNEKLFF. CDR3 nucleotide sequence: TGTGCCAGCAGAGGGGGCCGGCTCCCTAATGAAAAACTGTTTTTT.

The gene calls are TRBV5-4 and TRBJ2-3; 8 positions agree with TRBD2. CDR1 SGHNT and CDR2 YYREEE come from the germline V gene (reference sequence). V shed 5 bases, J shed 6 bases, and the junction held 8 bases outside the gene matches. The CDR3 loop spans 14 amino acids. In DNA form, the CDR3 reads TGTGCCAGCAGATCTCTAGCGGGCCCCGATACGCAGTATTTT. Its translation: CASRSLAGPDTQYF.

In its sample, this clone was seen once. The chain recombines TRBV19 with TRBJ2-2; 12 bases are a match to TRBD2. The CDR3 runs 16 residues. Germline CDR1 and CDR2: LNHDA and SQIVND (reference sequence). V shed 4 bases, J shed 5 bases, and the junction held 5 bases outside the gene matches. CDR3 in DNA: TGTGCCAGTAGTACCGATGGGACTAGCGGGACCGGGGAGCTGTTTTTT. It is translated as CASSTDGTSGTGELFF. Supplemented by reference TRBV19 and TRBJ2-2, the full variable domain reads DGGITQSPKYLFRKEGQNVTLSCEQNLNHDAMYWYRQDPGQGLRLIYYSQIVNDFQKGDIAEGYSVSREKKESFPLTVTSAQKNPTAFYLCASSTDGTSGTGELFFGEGSRLTVL.

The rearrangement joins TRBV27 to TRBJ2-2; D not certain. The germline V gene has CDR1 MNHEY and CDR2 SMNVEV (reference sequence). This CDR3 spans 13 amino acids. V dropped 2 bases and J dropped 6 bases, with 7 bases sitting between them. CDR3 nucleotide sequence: TGTGCCAGCAGTTTAGACGGGCCCGGGGAGCTGTTTTTT. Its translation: CASSLDGPGELFF.

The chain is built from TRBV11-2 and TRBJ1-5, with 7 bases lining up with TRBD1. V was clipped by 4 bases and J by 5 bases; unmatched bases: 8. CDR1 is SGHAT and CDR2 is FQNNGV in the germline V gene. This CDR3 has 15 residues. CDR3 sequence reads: CASSSTTGSYQPQHF. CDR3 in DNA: TGTGCCAGCAGCTCGACGACAGGGTCTTATCAGCCCCAGCATTTT.

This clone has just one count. In nucleotides, the CDR3 is TGTGCCAGCAGAAGGACAGGGGAGGATCAGCCCCAGCATTTT. It codes for CASRRTGEDQPQHF. The chain recombines TRBV6-1 with TRBJ1-5; 9 nucleotides line up with TRBD1. After removal of 6 bases from V and 5 bases from J, the junction contained 5 bases not matched to a gene. Per germline, CDR1 MNHNS and CDR2 SASEGT. This CDR3 is 14 amino acids long.